A selection of T cell receptor beta chains follows, all from one sample in a study of shared clonotypes between healthy human individuals. TCRdb keeps only in-frame clones here, not all; method: immunoSEQ multiplex PCR. The data show some 1 million clones, about 77% seen once. The sample consisted of memory CD4+ T cells sorted from blood. The origin of the receptors is a man aged 18 to 29 in good health. Each CDR3 is given with its conserved first and last residue.

V gene,J gene,CDR3 protein
TRBV19,TRBJ2-6,CASSMRSDVSGANVLTF
TRBV2,TRBJ1-2,CASTTRPLEGYTF
TRBV19,TRBJ2-1,CASSIGGSGHYNEQFF
TRBV5-3,TRBJ2-5,CARSLVREETQYF
TRBV4-2,TRBJ1-2,CASSHGDGYTF
TRBV18,TRBJ1-1,CASSEDRGIGTEAFF
TRBV18,TRBJ2-3,CASSPVSTDTQYF
TRBV29-1,TRBJ1-1,CSVDRRLKAEAFF
TRBV4-3,TRBJ2-1,CASSQDPTSGDRYEQFF
TRBV27,TRBJ1-3,CASSPDRGASGNTIYF
TRBV4-1,TRBJ2-2,CASSQVSRGKIGELFF
TRBV18,TRBJ2-5,CASSLVAAETQYF
TRBV4-3,TRBJ2-3,CASSLRTGQGIPDTQYF
TRBV5-5,TRBJ1-6,CASSRDPSSYNSPLHF
TRBV6-5,TRBJ1-1,CASSNRGNTEAFF
TRBV5-1,TRBJ1-1,CASSFNVNTEAFF
TRBV5-1,TRBJ1-4,CASRPAGQRNEKLFF
TRBV19,TRBJ2-1,CASSIRGGEQFF
TRBV18,TRBJ1-4,CASSPPSAGGTNEKLFF
TRBV28,TRBJ1-4,CASSGDSREKLFF
TRBV7-2,TRBJ2-1,CASSPSLGGRGYNEQFF
TRBV19,TRBJ1-2,CASSIADYGYTF